A selection of T cell receptor beta chains follows, all from one sample in a study of human T cells and chemical hapten exposure. TCRdb itself ran the RACE reads through MiXCR, one entry per CDR3 protein. Of over 85,000 distinct CDR3 sequences in the sample, less than 14% were seen once. The material was whole blood, obtained in connection with sensitization to the hapten diphenylcyclopropenone (DPC). The receptors were sampled from a woman aged 60-75 years with alopecia areata. Some clones in this sample may be carry-over from other donors' samples. CDR3s include the opening cysteine and the closing phenylalanine or tryptophan. D genes are given only for firm matches. Part of the rows lack a size; the others show once, few, many or a class for expanded clones.

D gene	clone size	V gene	J gene	CDR3 protein	CDR3 DNA
TRBD1	many	TRBV7-2	TRBJ1-4	CASSMRGPDNEKLFF	TGTGCCAGCAGCATGAGGGGGCCTGATAATGAAAAACTGTTTTTT
TRBD2	few	TRBV29-1	TRBJ2-1	CSVAVVRGGVEQFF	TGCAGCGTTGCGGTCGTCCGGGGGGGCGTTGAGCAGTTCTTC
TRBD1	many	TRBV5-1	TRBJ1-1	CASSPQGQGENTEAFF	TGCGCCAGCAGCCCCCAGGGACAGGGGGAAAACACTGAAGCTTTCTTT
-	few	TRBV19	TRBJ2-7	CASSIAGDYEQYF	TGTGCCAGTAGTATTGCAGGGGACTACGAGCAGTACTTC
TRBD2	once	TRBV2	TRBJ2-5	CASRWGGSLEQETQYF	TGTGCCAGCAGGTGGGGGGGTTCCTTGGAGCAAGAGACCCAGTACTTC
-	-	TRBV20-1	TRBJ2-3	CSAREGGPDTQYF	TGCAGTGCTAGAGAGGGGGGCCCAGATACGCAGTATTTT
TRBD1	many	TRBV20-1	TRBJ1-5	CSASPPGQGQPQHF	TGCAGTGCATCTCCTCCGGGACAGGGGCAGCCCCAGCATTTT
TRBD1	few	TRBV7-9	TRBJ1-2	CASSLGQGLLRKDGYTF	TGTGCCAGCAGCTTAGGACAGGGTTTGTTGAGGAAGGATGGCTACACCTTC
-	many	TRBV6-5	TRBJ2-5	CASSYSGQPGQETQYF	TGTGCCAGCAGTTACAGTGGCCAGCCAGGACAAGAGACCCAGTACTTC
TRBD1	few	TRBV11-2	TRBJ2-5	CASSLDGTGQETQYF	TGTGCCAGCAGCTTAGACGGGACAGGACAAGAGACCCAGTACTTC
-	-	TRBV12-3/TRBV12-4	TRBJ1-2	CASRLQETFYGYTF	TGTGCCAGCAGGTTACAGGAGACTTTCTATGGCTACACCTTC
-	-	TRBV7-6	TRBJ2-1	CASSLRQGSYEQFF	TGTGCCAGCAGCTTGCGGCAGGGCAGCTATGAGCAGTTCTTC
-	-	TRBV19	TRBJ1-2	CASSSRTERGGYTF	TGTGCCAGTAGTTCCCGGACAGAGCGGGGCGGCTACACCTTC
-	many	TRBV10-2	TRBJ1-1	CASRNPLGGPNTEAFF	TGCGCCAGCAGGAATCCTCTGGGGGGGCCGAACACTGAAGCTTTCTTT